The rows below give T cell receptor beta chains drawn from one sample of a study of blood T cell repertoires in COVID-19. The data were produced by immunoSEQ multiplex PCR, yet TCRdb's version contains in-frame clones alone and is incomplete. The sample includes over 100,000 clones, 75% to 95% seen only once; the top ten take roughly 4.5%. Sequenced input: peripheral blood. These receptors originate from a man between 18 and 29 years old with acute or convalescent COVID-19. Each CDR3 is given with its conserved first and last residue. Fields, in order: CDR3 length, clone size, V gene, CDR3 protein. Only some rows state a clone size, as once, few, many or a class for expanded clones.

CDR3 length: 16; clone size: -; V gene: TRBV9; CDR3 protein: CASSEEAGGSTDTQYF
CDR3 length: 13; clone size: once; V gene: TRBV5-1; CDR3 protein: CASSPRDSYGYTF
CDR3 length: 16; clone size: once; V gene: TRBV3-1/TRBV3-2; CDR3 protein: CASTPLRGGLQETQYF
CDR3 length: 17; clone size: -; V gene: TRBV19; CDR3 protein: CASSMNSGVLAKNIQYF
CDR3 length: 15; clone size: -; V gene: TRBV25-1; CDR3 protein: CASSERGTGWGKLFF
CDR3 length: 15; clone size: once; V gene: TRBV6-5; CDR3 protein: CASRQQSLMNTEAFF
CDR3 length: 13; clone size: -; V gene: TRBV7-8; CDR3 protein: CASSPRTPTEAFF
CDR3 length: 15; clone size: -; V gene: TRBV7-2; CDR3 protein: CASSLVRGGNQPQHF
CDR3 length: 13; clone size: -; V gene: TRBV14; CDR3 protein: CASRERGTDTQYF
CDR3 length: 16; clone size: -; V gene: TRBV5-1; CDR3 protein: CASSLGFGTGIYEQYF
CDR3 length: 14; clone size: -; V gene: TRBV6-5; CDR3 protein: CASSYMQGRSGYTF
CDR3 length: 16; clone size: once; V gene: TRBV9; CDR3 protein: CASSVGQGNRNYGYTF
CDR3 length: 17; clone size: few; V gene: TRBV4-1; CDR3 protein: CASSQDRGWDSSYEQYF
CDR3 length: 15; clone size: -; V gene: TRBV9; CDR3 protein: CASSVRQGMNTEAFF
CDR3 length: 15; clone size: -; V gene: TRBV28; CDR3 protein: CASSPRDRATYEQYF
CDR3 length: 14; clone size: -; V gene: TRBV29-1; CDR3 protein: CSVTMDTPLLEAFF
CDR3 length: 16; clone size: once; V gene: TRBV10-2; CDR3 protein: CASSVLSGTGGTEAFF
CDR3 length: 16; clone size: -; V gene: TRBV4-1; CDR3 protein: CASSQADRASTDTQYF
CDR3 length: 12; clone size: -; V gene: TRBV29-1; CDR3 protein: CSVEPGTDTQYF
CDR3 length: 17; clone size: -; V gene: TRBV15; CDR3 protein: CATTTGILAGGRDTQYF
CDR3 length: 14; clone size: -; V gene: TRBV19; CDR3 protein: CASSHRTSGNEQFF
CDR3 length: 15; clone size: -; V gene: TRBV5-1; CDR3 protein: CASSLELVYTGELFF
CDR3 length: 14; clone size: -; V gene: TRBV9; CDR3 protein: CASSVRTANTEAFF
CDR3 length: 17; clone size: -; V gene: TRBV6-4; CDR3 protein: CASSEVGGVTANYGYTF
CDR3 length: 17; clone size: once; V gene: TRBV9; CDR3 protein: CASSGKYGTGGGDIQYF
CDR3 length: 16; clone size: -; V gene: TRBV30; CDR3 protein: CAWSGRAGAGVDTQYF
CDR3 length: 14; clone size: -; V gene: TRBV10-3; CDR3 protein: CAISETTGGTEAFF
CDR3 length: 15; clone size: -; V gene: TRBV7-6; CDR3 protein: CASSPGVGQGETQYF
CDR3 length: 12; clone size: -; V gene: TRBV14; CDR3 protein: CASSQGGSEQYF
CDR3 length: 15; clone size: -; V gene: TRBV6-5; CDR3 protein: CASDRRQGVGQPQHF
CDR3 length: 14; clone size: -; V gene: TRBV5-1; CDR3 protein: CASSLVGTSDEQYF
CDR3 length: 15; clone size: -; V gene: TRBV5-6; CDR3 protein: CASSFRDRGPYEQYF
CDR3 length: 14; clone size: once; V gene: TRBV28; CDR3 protein: CASSFGLMNQPQHF
CDR3 length: 18; clone size: -; V gene: TRBV19; CDR3 protein: CASSILRGGQGRRTEAFF
CDR3 length: 13; clone size: -; V gene: TRBV19; CDR3 protein: CASSVQLNYGYTF
CDR3 length: 12; clone size: -; V gene: TRBV12-3/TRBV12-4; CDR3 protein: CASSSDSYEQYF
CDR3 length: 14; clone size: -; V gene: TRBV27; CDR3 protein: CASSLQGGNTEAFF
CDR3 length: 15; clone size: -; V gene: TRBV11-3; CDR3 protein: CASSIDGVSYNEQFF
CDR3 length: 11; clone size: -; V gene: TRBV6-2/TRBV6-3; CDR3 protein: CASSWTDEQYF
CDR3 length: 14; clone size: -; V gene: TRBV6-5; CDR3 protein: CASAHGLEGYEQYF
CDR3 length: 14; clone size: -; V gene: TRBV11-2; CDR3 protein: CASSLGGAYNEQFF
CDR3 length: 15; clone size: once; V gene: TRBV7-2; CDR3 protein: CASSLITLPGNEQYF
CDR3 length: 14; clone size: -; V gene: TRBV27; CDR3 protein: CASSRRDRVYGYTF
CDR3 length: 13; clone size: -; V gene: TRBV9; CDR3 protein: CASDTGSGNTIYF
CDR3 length: 16; clone size: -; V gene: TRBV9; CDR3 protein: CASSPVLGGRVTEAFF
CDR3 length: 14; clone size: -; V gene: TRBV2; CDR3 protein: CASSGDSVYYEQYF
CDR3 length: 13; clone size: -; V gene: TRBV27; CDR3 protein: CASSPTPIEGYTF
CDR3 length: 14; clone size: -; V gene: TRBV30; CDR3 protein: CAWNRDRGNQPQHF
CDR3 length: 15; clone size: few; V gene: TRBV5-8; CDR3 protein: CASSHSDRAGQPQHF
CDR3 length: 14; clone size: -; V gene: TRBV7-9; CDR3 protein: CASSPPWGTDGYTF